The sample holds many counts of the clone carrying this TCR beta chain. The antigen is not known. These data belong to a study of Graves' ophthalmopathy and Graves' hyperthyroidism. Study findings and constraints: The model reached 55% to 71% sensitivity and 72.22% specificity for predicting ophthalmopathy progression.

This CDR3 spans 14 amino acids. The J segment lost 3 bases and the V segment lost 3 bases, leaving 2 bases of the junction unmatched. The authors amplified TCR beta CDR3 regions from RNA transcripts. In the first round, RT-PCR was carried out with HTBI primers, and a multiplex PCR formed the second round. One entry per CDR3 protein, called by TCRdb with MiXCR from the multiplex PCR reads. The table records some 380,000 distinct CDR3 sequences, 15% to 17% of them present only once. The rearrangement joins TRBV12-3 or TRBV12-4 to TRBJ1-1; 9 bases map to TRBD1. The source of this sequence is a woman aged 18-29 years with stable Graves' hyperthyroidism. The sample comprised peripheral blood. This CDR3 reads CASSLGTGYTEAFF. For the CDR3, the DNA is TGTGCCAGCAGTTTGGGGACAGGGTACACTGAAGCTTTCTTT.